This T cell receptor (beta chain) came from a study of blood T cells in healthy people across ages. Study-wide findings and caveats: Naive T cell percentage strongly correlated with TCR beta diversity.

This clonotype was seen only a few times. Its antigen is not known. PBMCs, at least 7 million per sample, were isolated. Primers used in a second PCR of about 6 to 11 cycles were a sample-barcoded 5' primer and a J-beta primer mix. Carrying 12 random nucleotides, a template-switch adaptor labeled each individual cDNA molecule. TCRdb re-derived calls from the 5' RACE reads in MiXCR, one entry per CDR3 protein. The sample yields about 1.8 million distinct CDR3 sequences, just under 50% seen once. The germline V gene has CDR1 DFQATT and CDR2 SNEGSKA (reference sequence). CDR3 length: 13 amino acids. J gave up 2 bases and V 5 bases, and 2 bases lay outside the gene matches.

Source material: blood. This TCR derives from a woman in her thirties or forties in good health. This rearrangement joins TRBV20-1 to TRBJ2-4, with 8 bases fitting TRBD1. This chain's CDR3 is CSAGQGTKNIQYF. In DNA, the CDR3 is TGCAGTGCTGGACAGGGAACCAAAAACATTCAGTACTTC.